These T cell receptor beta chains were read from a single sample in a study of shared clonotypes between healthy human individuals. Sequenced by immunoSEQ multiplex PCR; TCRdb stores in-frame clones only, minus some. There are roughly 1,800,000 clones in the sample; about 95% occur only once, and more than 0.95% lies in the top ten. Sequenced material: naive CD8+ T cells sorted from blood. The source is a man younger than 35 in good health. Each CDR3 is given with its conserved first and last residue. A D gene is named only where the DNA matches it firmly. Some rows have no size entry. The others give once, few or many, or a class for an expanded clone.

J gene | CDR3 length | V gene | D gene | clone size | CDR3 DNA | CDR3 protein
TRBJ1-6 | 15 | TRBV27 | TRBD1 | NA | TGTGCCAGCAGTTTCGACAGGGCTAATAATTCACCCCTCCACTTT | CASSFDRANNSPLHF
TRBJ1-1 | 12 | TRBV29-1 | NA | NA | TGCAGCGTTGCAGGGGCCGCGCCTGAAGCTTTCTTT | CSVAGAAPEAFF
TRBJ1-1 | 14 | TRBV27 | TRBD1 | once | TGTGCCAGCAGCCCTAGGCAGGGGGGTACCGAAGCTTTCTTT | CASSPRQGGTEAFF
TRBJ1-5 | 18 | TRBV4-1 | NA | NA | TGCGCCAGCAGCCAATCCGGGACGACTATCTATAGCAATCAGCCCCAGCATTTT | CASSQSGTTIYSNQPQHF
TRBJ2-4 | 14 | TRBV5-1 | TRBD1 | NA | TGCGCCAGCAGCGACTCAGGGGGCCTGGACATTCAGTACTTC | CASSDSGGLDIQYF
TRBJ1-1 | 14 | TRBV28 | NA | NA | TGTGCCAGCAGTTCCGACCGCCTGAACACTGAAGCTTTCTTT | CASSSDRLNTEAFF
TRBJ2-7 | 16 | TRBV5-6 | NA | once | TGTGCCAGCAGCTCCCGATTTGGGGTGGATTATTTCGAGCAGTACTTC | CASSSRFGVDYFEQYF
TRBJ1-2 | 18 | TRBV27 | TRBD1 | NA | TGTGCCAGCAGTTTACTCCCCGGGACAGGTGTCATATCGGGCGGCTACACCTTC | CASSLLPGTGVISGGYTF
TRBJ2-7 | 14 | TRBV7-9 | NA | NA | TGTGCCAGCAGCTTAGGGCAGGGGGGATACGAGCAGTACTTC | CASSLGQGGYEQYF
TRBJ1-5 | 15 | TRBV11-3 | NA | NA | TGTGCCAGCAGTCAAGCGAACGGGGGCAATCAGCCCCAGCATTTT | CASSQANGGNQPQHF
TRBJ1-3 | 15 | TRBV6-1 | NA | NA | TGTGCCAGCAGTGAAGACGGCGGGCCTGGAAACACCATATATTTT | CASSEDGGPGNTIYF
TRBJ2-7 | 12 | TRBV12-5 | NA | once | TGTGCTAGTGGTCTGGGGGGTTACGAGCAGTACTTC | CASGLGGYEQYF
TRBJ1-4 | 14 | TRBV9 | NA | NA | TGTGCCAGCAGTGAAACAGGGTCCAATGAAAAACTGTTTTTT | CASSETGSNEKLFF
TRBJ1-6 | 14 | TRBV28 | NA | NA | TGTGCCAGCAGTTTCTCCTACCCAAATTCACCCCTCCACTTT | CASSFSYPNSPLHF
TRBJ1-1 | 13 | TRBV2 | NA | once | TGTGCCAGCAGTTGGAGGGAGAACACTGAAGCTTTCTTT | CASSWRENTEAFF
TRBJ2-5 | 13 | TRBV13 | TRBD2 | NA | TGTGCCAGCAGCTTAAACGGGAGGGAGACCCAGTACTTC | CASSLNGRETQYF
TRBJ2-1 | 13 | TRBV6-5 | NA | once | TGTGCCAGCAGCCAGAGCTCCTACAATGAGCAGTTCTTC | CASSQSSYNEQFF
TRBJ1-1 | 13 | TRBV7-9 | NA | NA | TGTGCCAGCAGCTTCCAGGGGAACACTGAAGCTTTCTTT | CASSFQGNTEAFF
TRBJ2-7 | 13 | TRBV5-6 | NA | NA | TGTGCCAGCAGCTTGGGAACTCTCTACGAGCAGTACTTC | CASSLGTLYEQYF
TRBJ1-1 | 14 | TRBV5-1 | NA | once | TGCGCCAGCAGCTTGGGAGGGGTTAGCCCTGAAGCTTTCTTT | CASSLGGVSPEAFF
TRBJ2-2 | 16 | TRBV27 | NA | NA | TGTGCCAGCAGTTCCGTACTAGTACTAAGCACCGGGGAGCTGTTTTTT | CASSSVLVLSTGELFF
TRBJ1-2 | 15 | TRBV5-6 | NA | NA | TGTGCCAGCAGCTTGGAACTGGGACTGTCTTATGGCTACACCTTC | CASSLELGLSYGYTF
TRBJ2-7 | 13 | TRBV4-1 | NA | NA | TGCGCCAGCAGCCAAGCCCAAAGATACGAGCAGTACTTC | CASSQAQRYEQYF
TRBJ1-3 | 17 | TRBV7-6 | NA | NA | TGTGCCAGCAGCTTAAACGGGGAAACGGTCTCTGGAAACACCATATATTTT | CASSLNGETVSGNTIYF
TRBJ2-7 | 14 | TRBV28 | NA | NA | TGTGCCAGCAGTTTTGCGGGGACAGTCTACGAGCAGTACTTC | CASSFAGTVYEQYF
TRBJ2-1 | 15 | TRBV2 | TRBD1 | NA | TGTGCCAGCAGTGAGGGACAGGGCCTAGTCTATGAGCAGTTCTTC | CASSEGQGLVYEQFF
TRBJ2-7 | 12 | TRBV11-2 | NA | NA | TGTGCCAGCAGCTGGTCCCCCTCCGAGCAGTACTTC | CASSWSPSEQYF
TRBJ2-7 | 13 | TRBV4-1 | NA | NA | TGCGCCAGCAGCCAAGCAGCTAGGTGGCACCAGTACTTC | CASSQAARWHQYF
TRBJ2-7 | 14 | TRBV19 | TRBD1 | NA | TGTGCCAGTAGTATCCGGGACAGGGGCCACGAGCAGTACTTC | CASSIRDRGHEQYF
TRBJ2-5 | 15 | TRBV10-3 | TRBD2 | NA | TGTGCCATCAGAAGACTAGCGGGGGCTCAAGAGACCCAGTACTTC | CAIRRLAGAQETQYF
TRBJ1-1 | 12 | TRBV29-1 | TRBD1 | NA | TGCAGCGTACAGGGGGACGCGGGTGAAGCTTTCTTT | CSVQGDAGEAFF
TRBJ2-7 | 14 | TRBV5-1 | NA | once | TGCGCCAGCAGCTTACATACCCACCCCTACGAGCAGTACTTC | CASSLHTHPYEQYF
TRBJ2-7 | 15 | TRBV2 | NA | once | TGTGCCAGCAGTGAAGGGGAGCCTATTAACCACGAGCAGTACTTC | CASSEGEPINHEQYF
TRBJ1-4 | 13 | TRBV7-2 | NA | NA | TGTGCCAGCACCCTCCCCGGACACGAAAAACTGTTTTTT | CASTLPGHEKLFF
TRBJ2-7 | 12 | TRBV2 | NA | NA | TGTGCCAGCAGCCAGTCCTGGGAGGAGCAGTACTTC | CASSQSWEEQYF
TRBJ1-4 | 16 | TRBV6-1 | NA | NA | TGTGCCAGCAGTGACCTGGGAGAGGGCATCGATGAAAAACTGTTTTTT | CASSDLGEGIDEKLFF
TRBJ2-7 | 14 | TRBV15 | NA | NA | TGTGCCACCAGCCGAGGACTTCTCTCCTACGAGCAGTACTTC | CATSRGLLSYEQYF
TRBJ1-2 | 15 | TRBV27 | NA | NA | TGTGCCAGCAGTTTATTAGGCCAGGGTCTCTATGGCTACACCTTC | CASSLLGQGLYGYTF
TRBJ2-5 | 14 | TRBV29-1 | TRBD1 | once | TGCAGCGTTGAAGGGACAGGGTGGGAAGAGACCCAGTACTTC | CSVEGTGWEETQYF
TRBJ1-4 | 12 | TRBV25-1 | TRBD1 | NA | TGTGCCAGCAGTCCAGGGGGTACAAAACTGTTTTTT | CASSPGGTKLFF
TRBJ2-7 | 14 | TRBV10-2 | TRBD2 | NA | TGCGCCAGCAGTGTAGCGGGAGGGCCTGGGGAGCAGTACTTC | CASSVAGGPGEQYF
TRBJ2-3 | 15 | TRBV27 | NA | once | TGTGCCAGCAGTTCCCCTAGCGGGACAGGGGTCGGGCAGTATTTT | CASSSPSGTGVGQYF
TRBJ2-7 | 15 | TRBV27 | TRBD1 | NA | TGTGCCAGCAGTTTACTAGGGGGCATAGGCTACGAGCAGTACTTC | CASSLLGGIGYEQYF
TRBJ2-7 | 13 | TRBV29-1 | TRBD1 | NA | TGCAGCGTTGCAGGGGGCAACGCCTACGAGCAGTACTTC | CSVAGGNAYEQYF
TRBJ2-5 | 16 | TRBV7-3 | TRBD2 | NA | TGTGCCAGCAGCTTAGGACTAGCGGGTTTACAAGAGACCCAGTACTTC | CASSLGLAGLQETQYF
TRBJ2-3 | 14 | TRBV9 | NA | NA | TGTGCCAGCAGCTTCGACGGGTTCACAGATACGCAGTATTTT | CASSFDGFTDTQYF
TRBJ2-1 | 14 | TRBV29-1 | NA | NA | TGCAGCGTTGAATATGACAGTCCAGACAATGAGCAGTTCTTC | CSVEYDSPDNEQFF
TRBJ1-1 | 15 | TRBV27 | TRBD1 | NA | TGTGCCAGCAGTCCTACTCCGGGACAGGGTCCCGAAGCTTTCTTT | CASSPTPGQGPEAFF
TRBJ1-2 | 12 | TRBV15 | TRBD1 | few | TGTGCCACCAGCACTCAGGGGGCCGGCTACACCTTC | CATSTQGAGYTF
TRBJ2-1 | 13 | TRBV7-3 | NA | NA | TGTGCCAGCAGCCATTGGGATGGGGATGAGCAGTTCTTC | CASSHWDGDEQFF
TRBJ2-1 | 14 | TRBV5-4 | NA | NA | TGTGCCAGCAGCACGGGAGATTCCCCTGGGGAGCAGTTCTTC | CASSTGDSPGEQFF
TRBJ2-7 | 12 | TRBV29-1 | TRBD2 | NA | TGCAGCGCACTAGCGGGAGCGGGTGAGCAGTACTTC | CSALAGAGEQYF
TRBJ1-1 | 13 | TRBV7-9 | NA | NA | TGTGCCAGCAGCTTGGTAGGGGACACTGAAGCTTTCTTT | CASSLVGDTEAFF
TRBJ2-5 | 15 | TRBV28 | NA | NA | TGTGCCAGCAGCCTCGACACGCCGACCCAAGAGACCCAGTACTTC | CASSLDTPTQETQYF
TRBJ2-1 | 15 | TRBV19 | TRBD1 | once | TGTGCCAGTAGGGGACAGGGGGCGGCCTACAATGAGCAGTTCTTC | CASRGQGAAYNEQFF
TRBJ2-1 | 14 | TRBV7-9 | NA | NA | TGTGCCAGCAGCTTAGAGTCGATTTGGGATGAGCAGTTCTTC | CASSLESIWDEQFF
TRBJ1-1 | 13 | TRBV7-9 | NA | NA | TGTGCCAGCAGCATCAGTGGGAACACTGAAGCTTTCTTT | CASSISGNTEAFF